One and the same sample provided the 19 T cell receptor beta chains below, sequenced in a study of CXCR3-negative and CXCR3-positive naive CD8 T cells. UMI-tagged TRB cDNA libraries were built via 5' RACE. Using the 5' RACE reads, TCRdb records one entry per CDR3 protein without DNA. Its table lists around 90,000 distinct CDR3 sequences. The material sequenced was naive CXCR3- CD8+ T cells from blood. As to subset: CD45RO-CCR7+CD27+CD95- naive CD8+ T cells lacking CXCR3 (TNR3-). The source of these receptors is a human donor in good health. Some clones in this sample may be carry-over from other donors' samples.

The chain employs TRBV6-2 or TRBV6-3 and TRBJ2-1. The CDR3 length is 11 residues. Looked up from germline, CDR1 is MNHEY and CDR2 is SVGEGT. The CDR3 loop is CATGGRHEQFF.

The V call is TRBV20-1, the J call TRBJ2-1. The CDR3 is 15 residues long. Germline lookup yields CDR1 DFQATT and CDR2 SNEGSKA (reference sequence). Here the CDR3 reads CSARGVAGSYNEQFF.

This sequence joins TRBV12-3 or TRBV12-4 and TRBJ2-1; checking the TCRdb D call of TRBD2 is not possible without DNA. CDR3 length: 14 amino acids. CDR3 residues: CASSLGTSINEQFF.

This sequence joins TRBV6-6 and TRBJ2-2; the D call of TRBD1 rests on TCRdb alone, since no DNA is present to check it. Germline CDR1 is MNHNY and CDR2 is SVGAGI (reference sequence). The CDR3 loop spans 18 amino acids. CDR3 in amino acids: CASSYADSPGSSTGELFF.

The CDR3 loop is CASSLGDTPGELFF. The chain employs TRBV7-9 and TRBJ2-2; TCRdb proposes TRBD1, but this gene call is untestable without DNA. This CDR3 region has 14 residues. Per germline, CDR1 SEHNR and CDR2 FQNEAQ (reference sequence).

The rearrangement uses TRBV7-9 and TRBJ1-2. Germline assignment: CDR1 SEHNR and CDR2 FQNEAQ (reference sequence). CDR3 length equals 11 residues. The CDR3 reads CAILTVYGYTF.

CDR3 region: CASSGHGQGIHYGYTF. This chain connects TRBV11-2 to TRBJ1-2; absent DNA, TCRdb's TRBD1 call cannot be checked. The CDR3 is made up of 16 amino acids. The germline V gene has CDR1 SGHAT and CDR2 FQNNGV.

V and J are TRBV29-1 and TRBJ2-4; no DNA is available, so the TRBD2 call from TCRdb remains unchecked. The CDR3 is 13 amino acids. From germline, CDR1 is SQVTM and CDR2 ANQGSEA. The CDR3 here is CSVPAGGGDIQYF.

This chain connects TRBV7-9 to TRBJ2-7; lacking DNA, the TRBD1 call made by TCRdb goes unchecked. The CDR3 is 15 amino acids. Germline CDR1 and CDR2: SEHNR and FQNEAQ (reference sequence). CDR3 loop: CASSTPGAGPYEQYF.

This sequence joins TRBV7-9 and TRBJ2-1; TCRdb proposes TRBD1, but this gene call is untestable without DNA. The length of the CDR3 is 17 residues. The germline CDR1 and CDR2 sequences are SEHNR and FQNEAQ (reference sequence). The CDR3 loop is CASSLAEGGPSYNEQFF.

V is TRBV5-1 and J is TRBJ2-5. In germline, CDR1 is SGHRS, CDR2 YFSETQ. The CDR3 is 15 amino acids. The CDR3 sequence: CASSLDRIYGETQYF.

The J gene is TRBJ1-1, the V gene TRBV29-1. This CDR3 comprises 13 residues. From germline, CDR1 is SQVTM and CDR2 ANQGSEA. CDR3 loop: CSVSGGDVAEAFF.

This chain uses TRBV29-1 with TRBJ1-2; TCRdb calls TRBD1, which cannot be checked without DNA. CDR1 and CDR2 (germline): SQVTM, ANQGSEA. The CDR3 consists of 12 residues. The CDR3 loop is CSVEEAGDGYTF.

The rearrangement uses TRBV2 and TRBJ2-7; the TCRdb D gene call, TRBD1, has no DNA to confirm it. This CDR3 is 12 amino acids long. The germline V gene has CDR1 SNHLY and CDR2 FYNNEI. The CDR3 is CASRVQGYEQYF.

The CDR3 loop is CASSLWGGPQETQYF. J is TRBJ2-5 and V is TRBV12-3 or TRBV12-4; TCRdb's D call of TRBD2 is untestable without DNA. The CDR3 consists of 15 residues.

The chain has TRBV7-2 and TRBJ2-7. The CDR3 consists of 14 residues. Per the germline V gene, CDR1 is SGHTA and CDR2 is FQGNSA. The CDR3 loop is CASSVGLTAYEQYF.

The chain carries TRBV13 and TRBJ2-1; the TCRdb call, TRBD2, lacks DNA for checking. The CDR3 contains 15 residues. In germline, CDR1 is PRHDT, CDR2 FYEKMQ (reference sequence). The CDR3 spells CASSSGGTFYNEQFF.

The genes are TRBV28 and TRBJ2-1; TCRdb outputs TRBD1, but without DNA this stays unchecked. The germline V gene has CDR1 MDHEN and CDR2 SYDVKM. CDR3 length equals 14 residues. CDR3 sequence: CASSGDRGYNEQFF.

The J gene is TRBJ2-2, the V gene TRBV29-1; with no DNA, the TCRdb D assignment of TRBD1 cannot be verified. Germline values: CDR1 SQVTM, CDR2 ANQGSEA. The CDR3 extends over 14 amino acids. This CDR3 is CSALGGAYTGELFF.